This T cell receptor beta chain was profiled in a study of blood T cell repertoires in COVID-19 (dated by TCRdb to 2018 to 2020). Regarding the research as a whole: Collaborator samples came from the United States, Italy and Spain and covered acute and convalescent phases of COVID-19. The material from the prospective study consisted of cDNA or gDNA derived from T cells, B-cell-depleted T cells, or PBMCs. The dataset comprised deeply sampled blood TCRbeta repertoires from subjects exposed to, actively infected with, or recovered from COVID-19. The repertoires were made available in a free public database intended to serve as a resource for research on the immune response to SARS-CoV-2. Samples came from the ongoing ImmuneRACE study (first 160 participants) plus 1,254 subjects from 6 global collaborators. Nearly every sample came with metadata listing a de-identified subject ID, COVID-19 status, age in years and sex. Where HLA class I and class II types were available, the types were taken from metadata supplied by the sample provider, not from assay-based typing.

V is cut back by 0 bases and J by 6 bases, with 6 bases in the junction unmatched. Sequences SGHRS (CDR1) and YFSETQ (CDR2) are obtained from the germline V gene. Including the terminal cysteine and phenylalanine, the CDR3 comprises 15 residues. Here the CDR3 DNA is all that survives: 45 bases in frame from base 1. The collaborating institutions used their own protocols to collect whole blood in K2EDTA tubes. Collaborator samples were shipped for TCRbeta analysis as frozen whole blood, isolated PBMCs, or DNA extracted from either sample type. Comments on this clone: Its specific antigen is unknown. No clone much larger than this one lies a single base away; base qualities are absent.

TCRbeta CDR3 regions were amplified from genomic DNA by means of the immunoSEQ Assay, a bias-controlled multiplex PCR. The source study handled its data this way. The number of nucleated cells in each sample was estimated by amplification of reference gene primers within the assay. To quantify the absolute abundance of each unique TCRbeta CDR3 rearrangement, sequence reads were collapsed and filtered. For each sample, productive Simpson clonality was calculated as the square root of Simpson's diversity index across productive rearrangements. This is the immuneACCESS table as TCRdb keeps it, with only in-frame sequences that have V and J called. A part of the clones is gone; compared with another copy, unresolved V genes explain less than half, and the rest is unexplained. V and J calls and clone size are those listed in that table; D and trimming were worked out from the DNA. Within this sample are approximately 77,000 clones, with about 87% of them counted one time only. Jointly, the top ten make up around 7% of the sample.

Study-level results and caveats: Clinical and demographic metadata were provided uncurated, with the amount varying by source and participant.

Sequencing used peripheral blood. The TCR originated in a woman aged 80 or over with acute or convalescent COVID-19. The sequence joins TRBV5-1 to TRBJ1-2, and 9 junctional nucleotides match TRBD1. CDR3 sequence: CASSLGDREGNGYTF. The bases read TGCGCCAGCAGCTTGGGGGACAGGGAGGGAAATGGCTACACCTTC.